Following are 15 T cell receptor beta chains from one sample sequenced in a study of CD8+CD57+ T cells in acquired aplastic anemia. CDR3 and TCR beta VDJ profiling relied on a genomic DNA template. TCRdb re-called the reads with MiXCR, one entry per CDR3 protein. The sample has some 290,000 distinct CDR3 sequences, 45% to 70% seen once. Sequences were obtained from sorted CD4+, CD8+, or CD8+CD57+ T cells (not recorded which) from PBMCs. The receptors here all came from a human donor with severe aplastic anemia or a healthy control (not recorded which).

The chain has TRBV2 and TRBJ1-1; D uncertain. This CDR3 contains 17 residues. Looked up from germline, CDR1 is SNHLY and CDR2 is FYNNEI. Trimming pared 7 bases from V and 2 bases from J, leaving 23 bases between. CDR3 loop: CASTERHSLSGNTEAFF. CDR3 nucleotide sequence: TGTGCCAGCACCGAACGGCACAGCCTCTCTGGAAACACTGAAGCTTTCTTT.

The gene calls are TRBV7-9 and TRBJ2-3; 8 bases match TRBD1. Germline V gene lookup returns CDR1 SEHNR and CDR2 FQNEAQ (reference sequence). This CDR3 is 15 amino acids long. V trimming: 5 bases; J trimming: 4 bases; junction bases outside the gene matches: 8. CDR3 bases: TGTGCCAGCAGCCCTGACAGGGGTTGGGCAGATACGCAGTATTTT. Protein: CASSPDRGWADTQYF.

The genes are TRBV19 and TRBJ1-2; no firm D call. The CDR3 length is 13 residues. CDR1 is LNHDA and CDR2 is SQIVND in the germline V gene (reference sequence). CDR3 residues: CSISQAAYYGYTF. CDR3 sequence (DNA): TGTTCCATTAGTCAGGCGGCATACTATGGCTACACCTTC. The full variable domain, completed using reference TRBV19 and TRBJ1-2, is DGGITQSPKYLFRKEGQNVTLSCEQNLNHDAMYWYRQDPGQGLRLIYYSQIVNDFQKGDIAEGYSVSREKKESFPLTVTSAQKNPTAFYLCSISQAAYYGYTFGSGTRLTVV.

This clonotype came up many times. The chain is built from TRBV7-2 and TRBJ2-7; D gene unclear. CDR1 and CDR2 (germline): SGHTA, FQGNSA. V was cut by 2 bases and J by 1 base, with 9 bases left in between. This CDR3 is built from 14 residues. The CDR3 coding sequence is TGTGCCAGCAGCTTAACGTCGTTTTCCTACGAGCAGTACTTC. Residues: CASSLTSFSYEQYF.

This clonotype showed up just a few times. The V call is TRBV5-4, the J call TRBJ2-5; tentatively, D is TRBD2 (6 bases). CDR1 is SGHNT, CDR2 YYREEE, per germline (reference sequence). CDR3 length: 14 amino acids. The V and J ends lost 7 bases and 5 bases respectively, with 18 bases between them. In DNA, the CDR3 is TGTGCCAGCTTCGAGTGGCGGGCGGGGGAGACCCAGTACTTC. Translating it yields CASFEWRAGETQYF.

The chain couples TRBV10-3 to TRBJ2-1, with a tentative D call TRBD2 (5 bases). V was pared by 10 bases and J by 0 bases, with 13 bases between. Germline CDR1 and CDR2: ENHRY and SYGVKD. The CDR3 extends over 14 amino acids. CDR3 in amino acids: CATAHGNSYNEQFF. CDR3 coding DNA: TGTGCCACCGCGCACGGGAACTCCTACAATGAGCAGTTCTTC.

The gene calls are TRBV7-2 and TRBJ1-2; tentatively, D is TRBD1 (6 bases). CDR3 length: 13 amino acids. V dropped 7 bases and J dropped 7 bases, with 16 bases sitting between them. Germline CDR1 and CDR2: SGHTA and FQGNSA. The CDR3 bases are TGTGCCAGCACCCCTGCAGGGGTGGCTGGCTACACCTTC. This encodes CASTPAGVAGYTF.

This clonotype was detected ten times or more. The chain employs TRBV19 and TRBJ1-5; D remains unclear. The germline V and J ends were trimmed by 0 bases and 5 bases, with 5 bases remaining between them. The CDR3 has 13 residues. The germline V gene has CDR1 LNHDA and CDR2 SQIVND (reference sequence). The CDR3 sequence is CASSIEFHQPQHF. CDR3 in DNA: TGTGCCAGTAGTATAGAGTTCCATCAGCCCCAGCATTTT. Supplemented by reference TRBV19 and TRBJ1-5, the full variable domain reads DGGITQSPKYLFRKEGQNVTLSCEQNLNHDAMYWYRQDPGQGLRLIYYSQIVNDFQKGDIAEGYSVSREKKESFPLTVTSAQKNPTAFYLCASSIEFHQPQHFGDGTRLSIL.

As concerns this clonotype: Since a much larger clone is just one base distant, this may be a read error. The genes are TRBV6-2 or TRBV6-3 and TRBJ2-3; D possibly corresponds to TRBD1 (5 bases). The end of the DNA aligns better with TRBJ1-5, so the J call may be wrong. Germline V CDR1 and CDR2: MNHEY, SVGEGT. The CDR3 sequence is 13 residues long. The CDR3 sequence: CASVEQATDTQHF. In DNA, the CDR3 is TGTGCCAGCGTCGAACAGGCCACAGATACGCAGCATTTT.

This rearrangement joins TRBV29-1 to TRBJ2-7; the D gene is possibly TRBD2 (5 bases). CDR3 length: 13 amino acids. Per germline, CDR1 SQVTM and CDR2 ANQGSEA. V gave up 5 bases and J gave up 0 bases, with 11 bases separating them. CDR3 in amino acids: CSVKLGSSYEQYF. The CDR3 coding sequence is TGCAGCGTTAAACTAGGTAGCTCCTACGAGCAGTACTTC.

The chain uses TRBV2 and TRBJ2-1; the match to TRBD2 covers 7 bases. Germline trimming cut 5 bases from V and 6 bases from J; bases unmatched to any gene: 10. CDR3 length: 15 amino acids. Germline V gene lookup returns CDR1 SNHLY and CDR2 FYNNEI. The CDR3 spells CASSPAGEGVNEQFF. CDR3 nucleotide sequence: TGTGCCAGCAGTCCGGCGGGAGAAGGGGTCAATGAGCAGTTCTTC.

The rearrangement joins TRBV7-9 to TRBJ2-7; D gene ambiguous. This CDR3 contains 14 residues. Trimming removed 5 bases at V and 4 bases at J, with 15 bases between. Germline CDR1 and CDR2: SEHNR and FQNEAQ (reference sequence). CDR3 amino acids: CASSRPEGLYEQYF. CDR3 nucleotide sequence: TGTGCCAGCAGCCGCCCAGAAGGGTTATACGAGCAGTACTTC.

This clonotype appeared once. V and J are TRBV2 and TRBJ2-2; D ambiguous. Trimming cost V 1 base and J 1 base, with 7 bases left between them. Germline assignment: CDR1 SNHLY and CDR2 FYNNEI. This CDR3 region has 15 residues. CDR3 region: CASSEVNRNTGELFF. CDR3 sequence (DNA): TGTGCCAGCAGTGAAGTTAATAGGAACACCGGGGAGCTGTTTTTT.

This clonotype was observed a handful of times. V usage is TRBV29-1 and J usage is TRBJ1-2; D is uncertain. The length of the CDR3 is 14 residues. Germline CDR1 SQVTM, CDR2 ANQGSEA. The V and J ends lost 5 bases and 0 bases respectively, with 13 bases between them. CDR3 residues: CSVLAANTNYGYTF. Written as DNA, the CDR3 is TGCAGCGTTTTAGCCGCTAATACTAACTATGGCTACACCTTC.

For this clonotype: The missing conserved phenylalanine or tryptophan at the end of this CDR3 makes a read error likely. Because the CDR3's place on the DNA is in doubt, the DNA is left out and the CDR3 is given as listed by TCRdb. The genes are TRBV5-1 and TRBJ1-1; the table calls TRBD1, which could not be checked here. Per the germline V gene, CDR1 is SGHRS and CDR2 is YFSETQ. The CDR3 is made up of 8 amino acids, end residues included. The CDR3: CASSLAGT.